This T cell receptor beta chain is drawn from a study of Ad26.COV2.S vaccination and SARS-CoV-2 variants. Profiled with immunoSEQ multiplex PCR; TCRdb holds only in-frame clones, not every one. The table includes some 180,000 clones, 87% detected once. Broader study findings: From the TCR breadth and depth analyses, total T cell responses may have been underestimated. Similar non-spike TCR breadth was observed in recipients of vaccine and of placebo.

V lost 3 bases and J 3 bases, leaving 7 bases between the germline ends. Germline-derived CDR1 and CDR2 are SGHDT and YYEEEE. This CDR3 is 14 amino acids long. Concerning this clone: The antigen is unknown.

The clonotype originates from a human donor who had recovered from COVID-19. Sequenced material: peripheral blood, taken after recovery from COVID-19. This chain connects TRBV5-6 to TRBJ1-6; maybe TRBD1 (6 bases). CDR3 nucleotide sequence: TGTGCCAGCAGCTGGGACATCTATAATTCACCCCTCCACTTT. It is translated as CASSWDIYNSPLHF.